This TCR beta chain appears in the sequencing data of a study of blood T cell repertoires in COVID-19 (dated by TCRdb to between 2020 and 2021). With regard to the full study: Collaborator samples came from the United States, Italy and Spain and covered acute and convalescent phases of COVID-19. Samples came from the ongoing ImmuneRACE study (first 160 participants) plus 1,254 subjects from 6 global collaborators. Subjects who had been exposed to COVID-19, were actively infected with it, or had recovered from it provided the deeply sampled blood TCRbeta repertoires that made up the dataset. A de-identified subject ID, COVID-19 status, age in years and sex were almost always included in the sample metadata. The material from the prospective study consisted of cDNA or gDNA derived from T cells, B-cell-depleted T cells, or PBMCs. The repertoires were released in a freely available public database intended as a resource for research on the immune response to SARS-CoV-2. HLA class I and class II types, where available, came from metadata supplied by the sample provider rather than from assay-based typing.

About this clone: No cognate antigen has been identified for it. No base qualities exist here, and no much larger clone lies one base off it.

Beyond this particular receptor, the publication reports: The amount of clinical and demographic metadata varied by source and participant and was provided uncurated.

V and J lose 0 bases and 4 bases, and a span of 20 bases separates them. From the germline V gene, CDR1 is SGHRS and CDR2 is YFSETQ. The CDR3 goes from the cysteine to the phenylalanine over 18 residues. Only CDR3 DNA is held: 54 bases, read in frame from base 1. The collaborating institutions used their own protocols to collect whole blood in K2EDTA tubes. For TCRbeta analysis, collaborators shipped samples in one of three forms: frozen whole blood, isolated PBMCs, or DNA extracted from either of those sample types. TCRbeta CDR3 regions were amplified from genomic DNA using the immunoSEQ Assay, a bias-controlled multiplex PCR. The study's processing was this. Within the assay, amplification of reference gene primers was used to estimate how many nucleated cells each sample contained. To quantify the absolute abundance of each unique TCRbeta CDR3 rearrangement, sequence reads were collapsed and filtered. Productive Simpson clonality was computed per sample as the square root of Simpson's diversity index over productive rearrangements. TCRdb holds this immuneACCESS table with in-frame rearrangements only. Some clones are missing; in checked studies, unresolved V genes explain under half, and the rest has no known cause. V and J calls plus clone size are reproduced from that table; the DNA served to infer D and trimming. This sample is represented by about 160,000 clones; about 80% of them were singletons. The leading ten clones occupy about 8.3% of the sample.

The receptor's source is a man between 60 and 75 years old with acute or convalescent COVID-19. Source material: peripheral blood. Rearrangement joined TRBV5-1 to TRBJ1-3; the D gene cannot be named for sure. Here the CDR3 is given as CASSLDALGQTKGNTIYF. The nucleotide sequence reads as follows: TGCGCCAGCAGCTTGGACGCTTTGGGCCAAACGAAAGGAAACACCATATATTTT.